The T cell receptor beta chain described here comes from a study of T-cell reconstitution after alpha-beta-depleted transplantation in children. The study, taken as a whole, reports: Two months or so post-transplant, alpha-beta T cells reportedly derived from several hundred expanded graft clones. Newly made T cells mostly supplied T-cell counts and diversity one year after transplant.

Unique molecular identifiers featured in how the TCRbeta library was prepared. MiXCR, applied by TCRdb to the PCR reads, yields one record per CDR3 protein. The profile shows some 830,000 distinct CDR3 sequences, about 16% of them singletons. In its sample, this clonotype was seen once. Its antigen is undetermined. The CDR3 covers 16 residues. J lost 1 base, V lost 7 bases, and 11 bases had no gene match. CDR1 and CDR2 (germline): MNHNS, SASEGT. This TCR came from a male patient aged 10-17 years who had a stem cell transplant for acute lymphoblastic leukemia, so the T cells may come from the graft donor. Here the sequenced sample was PBMCs, mostly from graft donor cells, taken 360 days after TCRalphabeta/CD19-depleted stem cell transplant. The genes are TRBV6-1 and TRBJ2-3, with 7 nucleotides matching TRBD1. CDR3 residues: CASTSHRGWRTDTQYF. Here the CDR3 DNA reads TGTGCCAGCACCTCCCACAGGGGTTGGCGCACAGATACGCAGTATTTT.